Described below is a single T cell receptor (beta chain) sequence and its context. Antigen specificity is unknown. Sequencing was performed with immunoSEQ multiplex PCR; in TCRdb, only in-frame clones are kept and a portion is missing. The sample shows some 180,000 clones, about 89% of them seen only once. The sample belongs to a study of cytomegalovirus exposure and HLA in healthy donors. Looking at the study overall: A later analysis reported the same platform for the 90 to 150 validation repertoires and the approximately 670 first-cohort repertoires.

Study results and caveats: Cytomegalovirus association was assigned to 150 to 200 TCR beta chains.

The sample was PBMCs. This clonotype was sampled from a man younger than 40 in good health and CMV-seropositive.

Here the CDR3 DNA reads TGTGCCAGCAGTTCACACAGGGATGGAACCTACGAGCAGTACTTC. Its translation: CASSSHRDGTYEQYF. The chain combines TRBV6-5 with TRBJ2-7; D perhaps matches TRBD1 (6 bases). The CDR3 has 15 residues. Trimming stripped 4 bases from V and 2 bases from J, with 15 bases between. Germline V gene lookup returns CDR1 MNHEY and CDR2 SVGAGI.